One T cell receptor (beta chain) is described in this entry. The entry originates in a study of blood T cell repertoires in COVID-19. About the study: The samples span acute and convalescent COVID-19 from the United States, Italy and Spain. The analysed material was cDNA or gDNA that came from T cells, B-cell-depleted T cells, or PBMCs.

This CDR3 contains 15 residues. The V and J ends lost 1 base and 6 bases, in that order; junction bases with no gene match: 9. In germline, CDR1 is SGHDN, CDR2 FVKESK. In the authors' workflow: Estimated nucleated cell counts came from reference gene primer amplification. The data were produced by immunoSEQ multiplex PCR, yet TCRdb's version contains in-frame clones alone and is incomplete. V, J and clone size reflect that table, while D and trimming were determined from the DNA. The sample has about 140,000 clones, approximately 84% seen once. Material: peripheral blood. The chain uses TRBV14 and TRBJ2-7; 7 bases agree with TRBD1. The TCR sequence derives from a human donor in a cohort sampled during active COVID-19. For the CDR3, the DNA is TGTGCCAGCAGCCAAGTGACAGGGACCTCTCCCGAGCAGTACGTC. Residues: CASSQVTGTSPEQYV.